The 20 T cell receptor beta chains listed next were all sequenced from one sample in a study of T cell clusters in autoimmune cytopenias. One tube held mixed TRB-A and TRB-B primer pools for touch-down PCR. TCRdb processed the multiplex PCR reads again and assigns one entry to each CDR3 protein, with no DNA. Reported are over 4,500 distinct CDR3 sequences; the ten largest clones contain 4.9%. Each sample's input was roughly 250 ng genomic DNA, some 34,000 genome equivalents. Sequencing was done on a sample of peripheral blood. The receptor source for this set is a human donor with an autoimmune cytopenia or autoimmune hepatitis (not recorded which).

This rearrangement joins TRBV30 to TRBJ1-1; as DNA is missing, the TRBD1 call by TCRdb cannot be tested. CDR3 size: 14 residues. The germline V gene has CDR1 GTSNPN and CDR2 SVGIG (reference sequence). The CDR3 loop reads CAWTLGGGNTEAFF.

Judged by frequency, this clonotype is medium-sized (0.01 to 0.1%). This chain's CDR3 is CASSPGSSDTQYF. The chain carries TRBV5-4 and TRBJ2-3. The CDR3 length is 13 residues. CDR1 and CDR2 from the germline V gene are SGHNT and YYREEE (reference sequence).

The CDR3 spells CSVGGTGGRHSGANVLTF. J is TRBJ2-6 and V is TRBV29-1; TCRdb designates TRBD1, a call that cannot be tested without DNA. This CDR3 is built from 18 residues. Germline assignment: CDR1 SQVTM and CDR2 ANQGSEA.

This clonotype ranks as medium-sized (0.01 to 0.1%) in terms of frequency. The rearrangement links TRBV5-5 to TRBJ2-7. The germline V gene has CDR1 SGHKS and CDR2 YYEKEE (reference sequence). The CDR3 loop spans 13 amino acids. CDR3 region: CASSLAAGYEQYF. The full variable domain, its missing parts supplied by reference TRBV5-5 and TRBJ2-7, is DAGVTQSPTHLIKTRGQQVTLRCSPISGHKSVSWYQQVLGQGPQFIFQYYEKEERGRGNFPDRFSARQFPNYSSELNVNALLLGDSALYLCASSLAAGYEQYFGPGTRLTVT.

The chain employs TRBV6-6 and TRBJ1-4; TCRdb names TRBD1, which stays unverified in the absence of DNA. Germline V gene lookup returns CDR1 MNHNY and CDR2 SVGAGI (reference sequence). The length of the CDR3 is 16 residues. CDR3 protein: CASSSRGRAANEKLFF.

The chain uses TRBV21-1 and TRBJ1-4; there is no DNA to check the TCRdb D call of TRBD1. TRBV21-1 is classified as a pseudogene. This CDR3 is 14 amino acids long. This CDR3 reads CASSKRAGDEKLFF.

This clonotype is called medium-sized based on its frequency. The chain joins TRBV6-5 to TRBJ1-4; TCRdb designates TRBD1, a call that cannot be tested without DNA. CDR1 is MNHEY, CDR2 SVGAGI, per germline. The CDR3 sequence is 15 residues long. The CDR3 here is CASSPAGGLYEKLFF.

The rearrangement uses TRBV18 and TRBJ1-1. The germline V gene encodes CDR1 KGHSH and CDR2 LQKENI. The CDR3 consists of 15 residues. The CDR3 region is CASSPGRGLDTEAFF.

The rearrangement uses TRBV18 and TRBJ1-2. CDR1 KGHSH and CDR2 LQKENI come from the germline V gene. CDR3 size: 16 residues. CDR3 region: CASSPTGGRSNYGYTF.

This chain joins TRBV5-1 and TRBJ2-1; the TCRdb D gene call, TRBD2, has no DNA to confirm it. There are 14 residues in the CDR3. CDR1 is SGHRS, CDR2 YFSETQ, per germline. The CDR3 is CASSSPGLYNEQFF. Combining the CDR3 with reference TRBV5-1 and TRBJ2-1 gives the whole variable domain KAGVTQTPRYLIKTRGQQVTLSCSPISGHRSVSWYQQTPGQGLQFLFEYFSETQRNKGNFPGRFSGRQFSNSRSEMNVSTLELGDSALYLCASSSPGLYNEQFFGPGTRLTVL.

Judged by frequency, this clonotype is medium-sized. This chain links TRBV27 with TRBJ2-7; TCRdb lists TRBD1, though no DNA is available to test this call. This CDR3 has 14 amino acids. The V gene's germline CDR1 is MNHEY and CDR2 SMNVEV (reference sequence). CDR3 region: CASTSPNRVHEQYF.

This sequence joins TRBV7-2 and TRBJ2-6. This CDR3 is 15 amino acids long. Germline-derived CDR1 and CDR2 are SGHTA and FQGNSA. This CDR3 is CASSPSGVGANVLTF.

The chain employs TRBV27 and TRBJ2-7. The CDR3 has 13 amino acids. Germline CDR1 MNHEY, CDR2 SMNVEV (reference sequence). The CDR3 region is CASSFRRPYEQYF.

The chain has TRBV4-3 and TRBJ1-3. CDR1 is LGHNA, CDR2 YSLEER, per germline. There are 15 residues in the CDR3. CDR3 in amino acids: CASSPRRGGPHTIYF.

Frequency places this clonotype as medium-sized. The chain combines TRBV6-4 with TRBJ1-6. The germline V gene encodes CDR1 MRHNA and CDR2 SNTAGT. The CDR3 has 13 residues. CDR3 in amino acids: CASSDSTNSPLHF.

This clonotype is labeled medium-sized based on frequency. This chain uses TRBV10-3 with TRBJ2-7; TCRdb picks TRBD1, but there is no DNA to check that call. The CDR3 contains 14 residues. CDR1 is ENHRY, CDR2 SYGVKD, per germline. The CDR3 protein is CATRESGGRDEQYF.

This clonotype is classed as medium-sized (0.01 to 0.1%) by frequency. The CDR3 spells CASSTGPGGRANEKLFF. V usage is TRBV6-5 and J usage is TRBJ1-4. Germline CDR1 reads MNHEY; CDR2 reads SVGAGI. CDR3 length: 17 residues.

According to its frequency, this clonotype is medium-sized (0.01 to 0.1%). This chain links TRBV6-5 with TRBJ2-3; no DNA is available, so the TRBD2 call from TCRdb remains unchecked. This CDR3 has 15 residues. Germline CDR1 MNHEY, CDR2 SVGAGI. The CDR3 spells CASTRGGAGGDTQYF.

Measured by frequency, this clonotype is medium-sized (0.01 to 0.1%). V and J are TRBV5-5 and TRBJ1-6; TCRdb reports TRBD1, a call that lacks DNA to check it against. The CDR3 contains 14 residues. Germline CDR1 reads SGHKS; CDR2 reads YYEKEE (reference sequence). This CDR3 reads CASSLWAINSPLHF.

Measured by frequency, this clonotype is medium-sized. J is TRBJ2-1 and V is TRBV19. Per the germline V gene, CDR1 is LNHDA and CDR2 is SQIVND (reference sequence). This CDR3 has 15 amino acids. The CDR3 sequence is CASSIDPGLPNEQFF.